Listed below are T cell receptor beta chains from one sample, sequenced in a study of cytomegalovirus exposure and HLA in healthy donors. Profiled with immunoSEQ multiplex PCR; TCRdb holds only in-frame clones, not every one. The table has over 200,000 clones, 85% to 90% seen once; the top ten hold 1% to 1.5%. What was sequenced was PBMCs. The receptors were gathered from a human donor in good health. Both conserved end residues are part of each CDR3. D genes are given only for firm matches. Where a row states a size, it is once, few, many or the class of an expanded clone; other rows omit it.

V: TRBV6-5
J: TRBJ2-1
size: .
D: .
DNA: TGTGCCAGCGGCCGAAGCTACAATGAGCAGTTCTTC
CDR3: CASGRSYNEQFF

V: TRBV18
J: TRBJ2-7
size: .
D: .
DNA: TGTGCCAGCTCACAGGCCTCAGCGCGCGAGCAGTACTTC
CDR3: CASSQASAREQYF

V: TRBV18
J: TRBJ2-1
size: .
D: TRBD2
DNA: TGTGCCAGCTCACCCATAGCGGGGGGCTCCTACAATGAGCAGTTCTTC
CDR3: CASSPIAGGSYNEQFF

V: TRBV6-1
J: TRBJ1-1
size: .
D: .
DNA: TGTGCCAGCAGTGAACAGGGGCGACAGAACACTGAAGCTTTCTTT
CDR3: CASSEQGRQNTEAFF

V: TRBV2
J: TRBJ1-4
size: .
D: TRBD1
DNA: TGTGCCAGCAGAGACAGGGAAACTAATGAAAAACTGTTTTTT
CDR3: CASRDRETNEKLFF

V: TRBV12-5
J: TRBJ1-5
size: .
D: TRBD1
DNA: TGTGCTAGTGGTTTGTACCCGGGACAGACTAGCAATCAGCCCCAGCATTTT
CDR3: CASGLYPGQTSNQPQHF

V: TRBV7-8
J: TRBJ2-7
size: .
D: TRBD2
DNA: TGTGCCAGCAGCTTAGTATGGGGGAGTGGACTAGCGGCCCCCCCCGAGCAGTACTTC
CDR3: CASSLVWGSGLAAPPEQYF

V: TRBV19
J: TRBJ1-5
size: .
D: TRBD1
DNA: TGTGCCAGTAGTATAGCCAGGACAGGGAATCAGCCCCAGCATTTT
CDR3: CASSIARTGNQPQHF

V: TRBV19
J: TRBJ2-3
size: .
D: TRBD2
DNA: TGTGCCAGTAGTACTCGGACTAGCGGGGCAGATACGCAGTATTTT
CDR3: CASSTRTSGADTQYF

V: TRBV15
J: TRBJ1-2
size: once
D: .
DNA: TGTGCCACCAGCAGAGATTGGGGGGGGTATGGCTACACCTTC
CDR3: CATSRDWGGYGYTF

V: TRBV6-4
J: TRBJ2-1
size: few
D: .
DNA: TGTGCCAGCAGTGAAGAGTATAGCTCCTACAATGAGCAGTTCTTC
CDR3: CASSEEYSSYNEQFF

V: TRBV2
J: TRBJ2-1
size: .
D: .
DNA: TGTGCCAGCCTGGAAGCTGAGGACTACAATGAGCAGTTCTTC
CDR3: CASLEAEDYNEQFF

V: TRBV9
J: TRBJ2-1
size: .
D: TRBD1
DNA: TGTGCCAGCAGCGTGGGACAGGGGGCCAATGAGCAGTTCTTC
CDR3: CASSVGQGANEQFF

V: TRBV7-9
J: TRBJ2-7
size: .
D: .
DNA: TGTTCCAGCAGCTTAGTTTATGACCTGGGTCGAGAGGACGAGCAGTACTTC
CDR3: CSSSLVYDLGREDEQYF

V: TRBV10-2
J: TRBJ2-3
size: .
D: TRBD2
DNA: TGCGCCACCCTCCTAGCGGGCCCAAGCACAGATACGCAGTATTTT
CDR3: CATLLAGPSTDTQYF

V: TRBV2
J: TRBJ2-3
size: .
D: .
DNA: TGTACCAGCAGCAGGGGGGGCACAGATACGCAGTATTTT
CDR3: CTSSRGGTDTQYF

V: TRBV19
J: TRBJ1-4
size: .
D: .
DNA: TGTGCCAGTGCGGGAACATCCGCCCTGGATGAAAAACTGTTTTTT
CDR3: CASAGTSALDEKLFF

V: TRBV19
J: TRBJ1-5
size: .
D: .
DNA: TGTGCCAGTAGTATTGATCCGGGGAGATCCAATCAGCCCCAGCATTTT
CDR3: CASSIDPGRSNQPQHF

V: TRBV27
J: TRBJ2-3
size: .
D: .
DNA: TGTGCCAGCAGCACCCGTCTCCGGGACAAGCGGGATACGCAGTATTTT
CDR3: CASSTRLRDKRDTQYF

V: TRBV12-5
J: TRBJ1-6
size: .
D: TRBD1
DNA: TGTGCTAGTGGTTTGCCCAGAAGGGGACAGGGGAGTTCACCCCTCCACTTT
CDR3: CASGLPRRGQGSSPLHF

V: TRBV7-9
J: TRBJ2-7
size: .
D: .
DNA: TGTGCCAGCAGCTTGGGTACAGGGTTCCTTTCCTACGAGCAGTACTTC
CDR3: CASSLGTGFLSYEQYF

V: TRBV6-1
J: TRBJ1-1
size: .
D: .
DNA: TGTGCCAGCAGGGAAACACCCACAGGGAACACTGAAGCTTTCTTT
CDR3: CASRETPTGNTEAFF

V: TRBV15
J: TRBJ2-7
size: .
D: TRBD2
DNA: TGTGCCACCAGCGGCTTACGACTAGCGGAAGCCTACGAGCAGTACTTC
CDR3: CATSGLRLAEAYEQYF

V: TRBV7-6
J: TRBJ2-1
size: .
D: .
DNA: TGTGCCAGCAGCTTAGCGAGGGCAGCTAGTCGATGGAATGAGCAGTTCTTC
CDR3: CASSLARAASRWNEQFF

V: TRBV9
J: TRBJ2-2
size: .
D: TRBD2
DNA: TGTGCCAGCAGTCCGCAGACTAGCGGGAGGTTTGGGGAGCTGTTTTTT
CDR3: CASSPQTSGRFGELFF